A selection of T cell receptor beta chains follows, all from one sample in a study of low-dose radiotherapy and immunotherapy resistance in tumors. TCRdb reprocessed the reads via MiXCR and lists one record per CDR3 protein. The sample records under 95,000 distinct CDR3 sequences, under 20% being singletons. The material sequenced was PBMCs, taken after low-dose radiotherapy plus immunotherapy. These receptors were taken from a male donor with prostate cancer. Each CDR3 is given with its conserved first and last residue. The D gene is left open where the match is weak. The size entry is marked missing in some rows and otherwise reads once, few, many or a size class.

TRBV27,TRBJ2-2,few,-,TGTGCCAGCAGTCTCCTGCCGGCCGGGGAGCTGTTTTTT,CASSLLPAGELFF
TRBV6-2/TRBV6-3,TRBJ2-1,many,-,TGTGCCAGCAGTGGAAGGACGGTCGGGAATGAGCAGTTCTTC,CASSGRTVGNEQFF
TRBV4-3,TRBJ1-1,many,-,TGCGCCAGCAGCCAAGTTGTCAAGGAGAGCATGAACACTGAAGCTTTCTTT,CASSQVVKESMNTEAFF
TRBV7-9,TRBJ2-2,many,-,TGTGCCAGCAGGATAGGGGGGACCGGGGAGCTGTTTTTT,CASRIGGTGELFF
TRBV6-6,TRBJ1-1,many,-,TGTGCCAGCAGTACCGGTCGGTTGAGGACTGAAGCTTTCTTT,CASSTGRLRTEAFF
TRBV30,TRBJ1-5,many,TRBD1,TGTGCCTGGAGCGGGACAGGGGGTCGTCAGCCCCAGCATTTT,CAWSGTGGRQPQHF
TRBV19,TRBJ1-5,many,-,TGTGCCAGTGGTGGACAGCTGAATCAGCCCCAGCATTTT,CASGGQLNQPQHF
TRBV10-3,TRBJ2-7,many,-,TGTGCCATCAGGCCGCCGGGGGCCTACGAGCAGTACTTC,CAIRPPGAYEQYF
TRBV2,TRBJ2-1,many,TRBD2,TGTGCCAGCAGTGAAACTGGGACTAGCGGGACTAATGAGCAGTTCTTC,CASSETGTSGTNEQFF
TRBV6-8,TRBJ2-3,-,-,TGTGCCAGCAGTCTTCAGAGGGCCCCCTCAGATACGCAGTATTTT,CASSLQRAPSDTQYF
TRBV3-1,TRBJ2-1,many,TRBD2,TGTGCCAGCCAGAAGCGGGAGGGTAAAGGTGAGCAGTTCTTC,CASQKREGKGEQFF
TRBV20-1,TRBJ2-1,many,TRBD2,TGCAGTGCTACCGGGACTACTGGATGGGATGAGCAGTTCTTC,CSATGTTGWDEQFF
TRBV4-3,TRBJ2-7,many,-,TGCGCCAGCAGCCAACAGACTTTAAGCGAGCAGTACTTC,CASSQQTLSEQYF
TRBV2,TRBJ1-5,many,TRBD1,TGTGCCAGCAGGGGACAGGGGCTGAGCAATCAGCCCCAGCATTTT,CASRGQGLSNQPQHF
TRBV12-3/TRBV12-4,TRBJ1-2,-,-,TGTGCCAGCAGTTTTGGGACTGTTAACTATGGCTACACCTTC,CASSFGTVNYGYTF
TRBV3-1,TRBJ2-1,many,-,TGTGCCAGCAGCCCCCGGGGTAGTTTACGAAATGAGCAGTTCTTC,CASSPRGSLRNEQFF
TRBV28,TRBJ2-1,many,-,TGTGCCAGCAGTTTCCCATTTCCCTCCGGGGACTACAATGAGCAGTTCTTC,CASSFPFPSGDYNEQFF
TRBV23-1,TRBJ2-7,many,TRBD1,TGCGCCAGCAGTCAACCGACAGGGCGTTCCCTCTACGAGCAGTACTTC,CASSQPTGRSLYEQYF
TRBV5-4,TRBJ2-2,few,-,TGTGCCAGCAGCTTGGCCGGGGCGACCAGCGGGGAGCTGTTTTTT,CASSLAGATSGELFF
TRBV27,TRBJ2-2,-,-,-,CASAWGSGELFFFFFF
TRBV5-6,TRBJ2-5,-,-,TGTGCCAGCAGCTTGGCCGGGACCGAAAAAGAGACCCAGTACTTC,CASSLAGTEKETQYF
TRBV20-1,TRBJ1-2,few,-,TGCAGTGCCATTCCTCCTCGTTTCCTTTTTAACTATGGCTACACCTTC,CSAIPPRFLFNYGYTF
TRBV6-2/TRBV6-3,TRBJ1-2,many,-,TGTGCCAGCAGTTACTCGCGGGTCGGCGTAGGTTTCGGGGGCTACACCTTC,CASSYSRVGVGFGGYTF
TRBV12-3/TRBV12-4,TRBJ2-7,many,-,TGTGCCAGCAGTCGATCCCGTTACGAGCAGTACTTC,CASSRSRYEQYF
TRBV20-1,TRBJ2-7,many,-,TGCAGTGCTAGAGGGACAGTCTACCCCAGCTCCTACGAGCAGTACTTC,CSARGTVYPSSYEQYF
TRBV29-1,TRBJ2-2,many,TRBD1,TGCAGCGCAGGGGGCGCCTCCGGGGAGCTGTTTTTT,CSAGGASGELFF
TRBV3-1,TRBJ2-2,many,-,TGTGCCAGCAGCCAAGTCTTTCGCGGGAACACCGGGGAGCTGTTTTTT,CASSQVFRGNTGELFF
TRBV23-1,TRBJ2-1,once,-,TGCGCCAGCAGTCGTGGCCGAGGATACAATGAGCAGTTCTTC,CASSRGRGYNEQFF
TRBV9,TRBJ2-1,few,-,TGTGCCAGCAGCACAAGGACCACGTACAATGAGCAGTTCTTC,CASSTRTTYNEQFF